This T cell receptor (beta chain) is from a study of beta chain features in type 1 diabetes. Study results and limitations: Relative to healthy donors, patients appeared to have naive, central memory and Treg TCRB repertoires that were more similar. For Type 1 diabetes patients, all four CD4+ subsets carried TCRB CDR3s that were moderately but significantly shorter.

About this clone itself: Its antigen is unknown.

Averaging approximately 120 mL, one heparinised blood draw was given by each donor. The germline V and J ends were trimmed by 5 bases and 8 bases, with 18 bases remaining between them. In germline, CDR1 is MRHNA, CDR2 SNTAGT. This CDR3 region has 14 residues. Sequencing targeted expressed TCRB transcripts, as all isolated RNA had been reverse transcribed. Method: immunoSEQ multiplex PCR; TCRdb's copy keeps in-frame clones and lacks some. The data hold under 300,000 clones, with approximately 15% observed a single time. The receptor's source is a man aged 25-45 years with type 1 diabetes. Source material: naive CD4+ T cells from blood. The chain combines TRBV6-4 with TRBJ1-2, with TRBD1 as a possible D gene (5 bases). DNA for the CDR3: TGTGCCAGCAGTCTGACCCCGACAGTTGGCGGCTACACCTTC. Its protein product is CASSLTPTVGGYTF.